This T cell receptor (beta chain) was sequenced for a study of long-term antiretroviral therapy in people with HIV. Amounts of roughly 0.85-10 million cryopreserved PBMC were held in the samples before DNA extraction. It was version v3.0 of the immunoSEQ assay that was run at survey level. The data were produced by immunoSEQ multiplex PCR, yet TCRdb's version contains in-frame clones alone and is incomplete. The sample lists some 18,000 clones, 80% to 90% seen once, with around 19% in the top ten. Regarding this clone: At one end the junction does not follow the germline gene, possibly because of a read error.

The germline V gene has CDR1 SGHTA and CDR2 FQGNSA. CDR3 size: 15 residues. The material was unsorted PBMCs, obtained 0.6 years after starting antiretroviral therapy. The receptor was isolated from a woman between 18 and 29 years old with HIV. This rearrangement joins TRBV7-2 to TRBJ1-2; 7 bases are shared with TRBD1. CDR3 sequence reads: CASSFTGTANYGYTF. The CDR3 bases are TGTGCCAGCAGCTTCACCGGGACAGCTAATTATGGCTACACCTTC.